The entry that follows covers one TCR beta chain sequence. No conserved phenylalanine or tryptophan ends this CDR3, so it is likely a read error. The template was RNA from unsorted bulk tissue. Distant lung tissue was collected more than 3 cm away from the tumor edge. Newly diagnosed lung cancer patients had thoracic surgery in China, August–late 2014, without prior chemotherapy. These data belong to a study of tumor and adjacent non-tumor tissue in lung cancer. Study-level background: Patients comprised some eleven adenocarcinoma, a couple of squamous cell carcinoma and 1 small cell lung cancer. Patients were aged about 31 to 76, around ten men and 4 to 6 women, stage I to III. Some 4.2 million productive TCRbeta reads were obtained per sample on average.

V lost 3 bases and J lost 9, with 18 bases in between. This CDR3 comprises 15 residues. TCRbeta libraries were built with three rounds of nested PCR, modified from ARM-PCR. TCRdb re-derived calls from the multiplex PCR reads in MiXCR, one entry per CDR3 protein. Among 48,000 or so distinct CDR3 sequences listed, less than 70% were seen once. The gene calls are TRBV12-3 or TRBV12-4 and TRBJ2-1; a weak D match, TRBD1 (7 bases). This clonotype was sampled from a woman aged 70 to 79 with non-small cell lung cancer. The sample was distant non-tumor lung tissue. CDR3 DNA: TGTGCCAGCAGTTTTTCCCGGTCGGGGGACAGTGAGCAGTTCTTA. Its translation is CASSFSRSGDSEQFL.